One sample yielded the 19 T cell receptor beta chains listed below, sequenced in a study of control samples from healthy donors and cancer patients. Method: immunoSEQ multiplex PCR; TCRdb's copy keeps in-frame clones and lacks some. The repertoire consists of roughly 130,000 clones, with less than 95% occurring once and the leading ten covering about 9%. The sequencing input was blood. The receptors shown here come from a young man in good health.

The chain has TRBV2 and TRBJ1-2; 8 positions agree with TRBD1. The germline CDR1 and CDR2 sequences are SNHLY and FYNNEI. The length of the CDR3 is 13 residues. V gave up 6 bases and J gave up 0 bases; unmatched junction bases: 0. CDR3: CASRDRANYGYTF. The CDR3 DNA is TGTGCCAGCAGGGACAGGGCTAACTATGGCTACACCTTC.

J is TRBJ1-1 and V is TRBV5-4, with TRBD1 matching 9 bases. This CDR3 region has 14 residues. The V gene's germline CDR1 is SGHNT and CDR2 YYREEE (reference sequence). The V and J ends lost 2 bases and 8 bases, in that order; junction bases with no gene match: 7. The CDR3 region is CASSFDRGFYEAFF. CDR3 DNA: TGTGCCAGCAGCTTCGACAGGGGGTTTTACGAAGCTTTCTTT.

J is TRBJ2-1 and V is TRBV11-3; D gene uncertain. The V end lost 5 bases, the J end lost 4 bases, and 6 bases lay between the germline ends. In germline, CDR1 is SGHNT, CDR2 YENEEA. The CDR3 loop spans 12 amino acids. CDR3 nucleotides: TGTGCCAGCAGCCGAGAATACAATGAGCAGTTCTTC. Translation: CASSREYNEQFF.

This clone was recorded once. This CDR3 reads CASRPLDREHGYTF. CDR3 DNA: TGTGCCAGCAGACCGCTGGACAGGGAGCATGGCTACACCTTC. The chain combines TRBV27 with TRBJ1-2, with 8 bases aligning to TRBD1. CDR1 MNHEY and CDR2 SMNVEV come from the germline V gene (reference sequence). Unmatched junction bases numbered 9, after V lost 6 bases and J lost 6 bases. The CDR3 is 14 amino acids.

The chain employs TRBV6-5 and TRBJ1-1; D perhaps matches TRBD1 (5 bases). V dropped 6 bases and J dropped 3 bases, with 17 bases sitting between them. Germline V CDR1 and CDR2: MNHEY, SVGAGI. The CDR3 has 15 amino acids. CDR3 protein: CASRIAGGGYTEAFF. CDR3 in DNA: TGTGCCAGCAGGATTGCGGGGGGTGGGTACACTGAAGCTTTCTTT.

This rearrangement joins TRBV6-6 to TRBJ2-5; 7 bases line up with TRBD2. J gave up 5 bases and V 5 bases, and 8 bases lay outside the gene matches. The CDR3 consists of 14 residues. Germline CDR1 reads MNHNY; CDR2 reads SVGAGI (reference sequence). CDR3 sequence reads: CASSTRGEFETQYF. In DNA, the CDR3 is TGTGCCAGCAGTACACGGGGGGAGTTCGAGACCCAGTACTTC.

Here the CDR3 DNA reads TGCGCCAGCAGCCAAGAGGCGGGCGGCGGGGTAAGCACAGATACGCAGTATTTT. It yields the protein CASSQEAGGGVSTDTQYF. This sequence joins TRBV4-1 and TRBJ2-3; possibly TRBD2 for D (6 bases). The CDR3 loop spans 18 amino acids. Germline V gene lookup returns CDR1 MGHRA and CDR2 YSYEKL. The V end lost 0 bases, the J end lost 0 bases, and 16 bases lay between the germline ends.

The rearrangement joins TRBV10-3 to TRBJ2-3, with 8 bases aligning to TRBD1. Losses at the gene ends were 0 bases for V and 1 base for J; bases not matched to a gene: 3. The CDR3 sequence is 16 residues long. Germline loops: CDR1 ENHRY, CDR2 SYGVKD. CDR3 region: CAISESAGGGTDTQYF. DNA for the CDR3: TGTGCCATCAGTGAGTCTGCAGGGGGCGGCACAGATACGCAGTATTTT.

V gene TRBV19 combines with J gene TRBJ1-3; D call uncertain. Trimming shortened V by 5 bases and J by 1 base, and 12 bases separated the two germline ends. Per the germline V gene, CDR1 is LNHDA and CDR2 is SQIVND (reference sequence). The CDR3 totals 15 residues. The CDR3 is CASSSRGVSGNTIYF. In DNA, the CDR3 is TGTGCCAGTAGTTCTCGCGGGGTATCTGGAAACACCATATATTTT.

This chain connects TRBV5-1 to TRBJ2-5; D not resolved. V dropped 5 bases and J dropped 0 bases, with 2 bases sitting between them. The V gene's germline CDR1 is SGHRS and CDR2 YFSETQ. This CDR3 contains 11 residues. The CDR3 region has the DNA TGCGCCAGCAGGCACCAAGAGACCCAGTACTTC. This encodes CASRHQETQYF.

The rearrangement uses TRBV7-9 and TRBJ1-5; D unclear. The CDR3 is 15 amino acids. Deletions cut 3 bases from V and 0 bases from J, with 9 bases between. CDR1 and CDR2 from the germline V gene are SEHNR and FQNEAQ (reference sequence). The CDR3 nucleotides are TGTGCCAGCAGCTTTGAGGGAAATAGCAATCAGCCCCAGCATTTT. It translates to CASSFEGNSNQPQHF.

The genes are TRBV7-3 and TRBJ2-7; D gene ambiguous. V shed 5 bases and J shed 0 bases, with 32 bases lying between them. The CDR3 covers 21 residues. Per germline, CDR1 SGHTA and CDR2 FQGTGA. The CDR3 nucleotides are TGTGCCAGCAGCCCCCCCCGACCCCAACCGCACGCACGGCGTTACTCCTACGAGCAGTACTTC. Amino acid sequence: CASSPPRPQPHARRYSYEQYF.

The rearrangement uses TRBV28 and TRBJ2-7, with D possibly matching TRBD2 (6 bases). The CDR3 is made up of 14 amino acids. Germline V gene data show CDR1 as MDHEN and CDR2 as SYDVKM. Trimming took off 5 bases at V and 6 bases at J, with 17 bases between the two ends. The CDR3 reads CASSTAGTPGEQYF. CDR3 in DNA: TGTGCCAGCAGTACCGCGGGGACCCCGGGCGAGCAGTACTTC.

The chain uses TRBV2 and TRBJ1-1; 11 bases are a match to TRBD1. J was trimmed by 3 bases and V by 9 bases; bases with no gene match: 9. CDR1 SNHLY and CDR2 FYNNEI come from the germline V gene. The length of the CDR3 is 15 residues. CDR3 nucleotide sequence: TGTGCCAGAGGGACAGGGGGGATTAGGGACACTGAAGCTTTCTTT. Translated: CARGTGGIRDTEAFF.

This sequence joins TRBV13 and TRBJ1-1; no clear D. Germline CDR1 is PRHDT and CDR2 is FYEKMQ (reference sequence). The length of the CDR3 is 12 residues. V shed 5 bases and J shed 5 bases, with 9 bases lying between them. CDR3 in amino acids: CASSLRETEAFF. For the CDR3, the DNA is TGTGCCAGCAGCCTCCGGGAGACTGAAGCTTTCTTT. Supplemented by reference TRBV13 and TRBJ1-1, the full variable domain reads AAGVIQSPRHLIKEKRETATLKCYPIPRHDTVYWYQQGPGQDPQFLISFYEKMQSDKGSIPDRFSAQQFSDYHSELNMSSLELGDSALYFCASSLRETEAFFGQGTRLTVV.

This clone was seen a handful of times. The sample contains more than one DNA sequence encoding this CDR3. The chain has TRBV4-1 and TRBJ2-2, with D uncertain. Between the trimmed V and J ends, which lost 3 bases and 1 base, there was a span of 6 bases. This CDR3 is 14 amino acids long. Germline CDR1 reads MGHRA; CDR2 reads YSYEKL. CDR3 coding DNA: TGCGCCAGCAGCCACGGCCAGAACACCGGGGAGCTGTTTTTT. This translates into CASSHGQNTGELFF.

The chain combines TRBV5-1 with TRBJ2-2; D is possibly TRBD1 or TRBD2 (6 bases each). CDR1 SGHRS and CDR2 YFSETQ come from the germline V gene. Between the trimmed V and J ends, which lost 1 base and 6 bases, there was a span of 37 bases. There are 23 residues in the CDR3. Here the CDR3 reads CASSLLVGNLGHSGVDYPGELFF. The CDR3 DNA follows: TGCGCCAGCAGCTTGCTCGTGGGGAACTTGGGACACTCGGGAGTAGATTATCCCGGGGAGCTGTTTTTT.

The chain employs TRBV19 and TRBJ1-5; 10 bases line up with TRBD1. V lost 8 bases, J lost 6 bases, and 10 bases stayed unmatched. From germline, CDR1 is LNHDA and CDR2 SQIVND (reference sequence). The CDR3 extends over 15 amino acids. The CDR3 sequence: CASSTGTGEGQPQHF. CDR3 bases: TGTGCCAGTTCAACCGGGACAGGGGAAGGTCAGCCCCAGCATTTT.

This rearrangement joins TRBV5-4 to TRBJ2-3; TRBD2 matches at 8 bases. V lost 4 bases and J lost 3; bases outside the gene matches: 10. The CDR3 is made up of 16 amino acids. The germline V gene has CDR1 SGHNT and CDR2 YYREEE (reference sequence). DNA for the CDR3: TGTGCCAGCAGCCGGCTACAGCGGGGGAGTACAGATACGCAGTATTTT. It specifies CASSRLQRGSTDTQYF.